This TCR beta chain derives from a study of blood T cell repertoires in COVID-19. How the authors handled the data: Estimation of nucleated cell counts was performed using reference gene primer amplification. Clones were sequenced by immunoSEQ multiplex PCR, and TCRdb holds only the in-frame ones, with some missing. That table furnishes V, J and clone size, whereas the DNA furnished D and trimming. This sample has about 73,000 clones, with roughly 88% found just once. The sample comprised peripheral blood. This receptor was identified in a man at least 80 years old with active or convalescent COVID-19.

CDR3 loop: CASSLGGVREKLFF. CDR3 nucleotides: TGTGCCAGCTCGCTAGGGGGAGTGCGTGAAAAACTGTTTTTT. The chain combines TRBV6-5 with TRBJ1-4; possibly TRBD1 for D (6 bases). This CDR3 is 14 amino acids long. Trimming took 8 bases from V and 7 from J, leaving 17 bases between them. From germline, CDR1 is MNHEY and CDR2 SVGAGI.